The 15 T cell receptor beta chains listed next were all sequenced from one sample in a study of cytomegalovirus exposure and HLA in healthy donors. This PCR relied on a set of 60 Vbeta primers and 13 Jbeta primers. Produced via immunoSEQ multiplex PCR; TCRdb's table is partial and in-frame only. This table holds under 150,000 clones, 60% to 80% found once. Sequenced: PBMCs. The origin of the receptors is a woman aged 25 to 39 in good health and CMV-seronegative.

The CDR3 coding sequence is TGTGCCAGCAGCTCGGGCGGGAGCGCAGGCTATGGCTACACCTTC. It yields the protein CASSSGGSAGYGYTF. The V gene is TRBV5-4, the J gene TRBJ1-2, with unresolved D. Trimming left V 3 bases short and J 4 bases short, with 16 bases between. Germline V lookup: CDR1 SGHNT, CDR2 YYREEE (reference sequence). This CDR3 contains 15 residues.

Notes on this clone: One end of the junction fails to match germline, which may point to a read error. V gene TRBV6-5 combines with J gene TRBJ1-2; the match to TRBD1 covers 9 bases. The CDR3 consists of 10 residues. From germline, CDR1 is MNHEY and CDR2 SVGAGI. Written as DNA, the CDR3 is TGTGCCAGCGGCAGGACAGGGGCACTCTTC. Protein: CASGRTGALF.

The chain employs TRBV5-4 and TRBJ2-7; perhaps TRBD1 as D (5 bases). Germline V lookup: CDR1 SGHNT, CDR2 YYREEE (reference sequence). Trimming took off 1 base at V and 0 bases at J, with 8 bases between the two ends. CDR3 length: 14 residues. The CDR3 nucleotides read TGTGCCAGCAGCTTGCAGACAGCCTCCTACGAGCAGTACTTC. Translated: CASSLQTASYEQYF. Together with reference TRBV5-4 and TRBJ2-7, the CDR3 gives the full variable domain: ETGVTQSPTHLIKTRGQQVTLRCSSQSGHNTVSWYQQALGQGPQFIFQYYREEENGRGNFPPRFSGLQFPNYSSELNVNALELDDSALYLCASSLQTASYEQYFGPGTRLTVT.

J is TRBJ1-2 and V is TRBV6-1; tentative D call: TRBD1 (5 bases). The CDR3 runs to 14 residues. The germline V gene has CDR1 MNHNS and CDR2 SASEGT. V was cut by 0 bases and J by 3 bases, with 8 bases left in between. The CDR3 nucleotides are TGTGCCAGCAGTGAAGCCTGGGGGGACTATGGCTACACCTTC. Amino acid sequence: CASSEAWGDYGYTF.

The genes are TRBV7-9 and TRBJ1-2, with D hard to call. CDR3 length: 14 amino acids. V lost 4 bases, J lost 6 bases, and 15 bases lay in between. The V gene's germline CDR1 is SEHNR and CDR2 FQNEAQ (reference sequence). CDR3 DNA sequence: TGTGCCAGCAGCTACCCCGACTGGCGGGATGGCTACACCTTC. Its protein is CASSYPDWRDGYTF.

The CDR3 DNA sequence: TGTGCCAGCAGCCCGCCCCCGACAGGGACCGACACTGAAGCTTTCTTT. This gives the protein CASSPPPTGTDTEAFF. The J gene is TRBJ1-1, the V gene TRBV11-2; 7 bases align to TRBD1. The CDR3 is made up of 16 amino acids. Germline V gene sequence: CDR1 SGHAT, CDR2 FQNNGV. J was trimmed by 3 bases and V by 5 bases; bases with no gene match: 12.

The V gene is TRBV2, the J gene TRBJ2-5; possible D gene TRBD2, 6 bases. Trimming pared 3 bases from V and 5 bases from J, leaving 13 bases between. Looked up from germline, CDR1 is SNHLY and CDR2 is FYNNEI. This CDR3 comprises 14 residues. CDR3 residues: CASSDNLGGETQYF. For the CDR3, the DNA is TGTGCCAGCAGTGATAACCTTGGGGGGGAGACCCAGTACTTC.

Written as DNA, the CDR3 is TGTGCCAGCAGGGGCCTGGCCAAAAACATTCAGTACTTC. Amino acids: CASRGLAKNIQYF. This sequence joins TRBV27 and TRBJ2-4; D gene ambiguous. The germline CDR1 and CDR2 sequences are MNHEY and SMNVEV (reference sequence). Trimming left V 6 bases short and J 1 base short, with 7 bases between. The length of the CDR3 is 13 residues.

The rearrangement joins TRBV19 to TRBJ2-5; 9 bases are shared with TRBD1. Germline V gene sequence: CDR1 LNHDA, CDR2 SQIVND (reference sequence). V shed 3 bases, J shed 4 bases, and the junction held 6 bases outside the gene matches. CDR3 length equals 15 residues. The CDR3 bases are TGTGCCAGTAGTATTGACAGGGGGTTAGCAGAGACCCAGTACTTC. Protein: CASSIDRGLAETQYF.

The chain uses TRBV5-1 and TRBJ1-1; a possible D gene is TRBD1 (5 bases). Trimming shortened V by 1 base and J by 5 bases, and 12 bases separated the two germline ends. CDR3 size: 14 residues. Germline V gene data show CDR1 as SGHRS and CDR2 as YFSETQ. Here the CDR3 reads CASSLNQGDTEAFF. CDR3 bases: TGCGCCAGCAGCTTGAACCAGGGTGATACTGAAGCTTTCTTT.

This clone was detected a few times. The V call is TRBV6-5, the J call TRBJ1-4; maybe TRBD1 (6 bases). CDR1 is MNHEY, CDR2 SVGAGI, per germline. The CDR3 runs 14 residues. V was trimmed by 8 bases and J by 7 bases, leaving 17 bases between them. The CDR3 loop is CASSGVGAGEKLFF. In DNA form, the CDR3 reads TGTGCCAGCTCCGGGGTGGGGGCGGGTGAAAAACTGTTTTTT.

The rearrangement links TRBV6-5 to TRBJ2-2, with TRBD1 identical over 8 bases. J lost 5 bases, V lost 6 bases, and 8 bases had no gene match. CDR3 size: 15 residues. The germline V gene has CDR1 MNHEY and CDR2 SVGAGI. The CDR3 spells CASSYRGRRTGELFF. Here the CDR3 DNA reads TGTGCCAGCAGCTACAGGGGGAGACGTACCGGGGAGCTGTTTTTT.

The gene calls are TRBV5-4 and TRBJ2-5; no firm D call. Trimming left V 7 bases short and J 2 bases short, with 15 bases between. Germline V lookup: CDR1 SGHNT, CDR2 YYREEE (reference sequence). The CDR3 runs to 14 residues. The CDR3 reads CASSRGGAQETQYF. The DNA of the CDR3 is TGTGCCAGCTCCCGCGGCGGAGCTCAAGAGACCCAGTACTTC.

The chain combines TRBV30 with TRBJ2-3; TRBD2 agrees at 14 bases. The ends lost 1 base at V and 4 bases at J; junction bases unmatched: 4. This CDR3 is built from 16 residues. The germline CDR1 and CDR2 sequences are GTSNPN and SVGIG (reference sequence). CDR3 in amino acids: CAWSAGLAGGPDTQYF. The DNA of the CDR3 is TGTGCCTGGAGTGCCGGACTAGCGGGGGGCCCAGATACGCAGTATTTT.

The genes are TRBV5-4 and TRBJ2-7, with D possibly TRBD2 on 7 matching bases. Germline CDR1 SGHNT, CDR2 YYREEE (reference sequence). V was cut by 0 bases and J by 5 bases, with 12 bases left in between. CDR3 length: 14 amino acids. CDR3 loop: CASSLGGGGNEQYF. The CDR3 DNA follows: TGTGCCAGCAGCTTGGGGGGGGGCGGTAACGAGCAGTACTTC.